The T cell receptor beta chain described here comes from a study of lymphopenia after photon versus proton radiotherapy. Assay used: immunoSEQ multiplex PCR; TCRdb lists only in-frame clones, some missing. This table has fewer than 25,000 clones, over 90% appearing once. Germline CDR1 and CDR2: LNHDA and SQIVND (reference sequence). V lost 1 base, J lost 6 bases, and 12 bases lay in between. This CDR3 region has 15 residues. This TCR was recovered from a woman in her 70s with pancreatic cancer. Some clones in this sample may be carry-over from other donors' samples. This sample comprised peripheral blood, obtained from a patient treated with proton-based radiotherapy. The rearrangement joins TRBV19 to TRBJ2-2; D is possibly TRBD1 (5 bases). The CDR3: CASSIVAGKAGELFF. CDR3 DNA: TGTGCCAGTAGTATAGTGGCAGGGAAGGCCGGGGAGCTGTTTTTT.